Detailed here is one T cell receptor beta chain. With 5 bases clipped from V and 8 bases from J, the junction kept 12 bases outside the gene matches. The CDR3 runs to 16 residues. Germline V gene lookup returns CDR1 SGHTA and CDR2 FQGNSA. In the source study's methods: Using reference gene primer amplification, nucleated cell counts were estimated. The data were produced by immunoSEQ multiplex PCR, yet TCRdb's version contains in-frame clones alone and is incomplete. V, J and clone size were drawn from that table, and D and trimming were deduced from the DNA. The sample includes some 9,800 clones, roughly 79% of them seen just once. This sample is part of a study of blood T cell repertoires in COVID-19. In the study overall: The samples span acute and convalescent COVID-19 from the United States, Italy and Spain. T cells, B-cell-depleted T cells, or PBMCs supplied cDNA or gDNA.

This clonotype originated in a human donor in a cohort sampled during active COVID-19. The sequenced material came from peripheral blood. V is TRBV7-2 and J is TRBJ1-2, with 12 nucleotides matching TRBD1. In DNA, the CDR3 is TGTGCCAGCAGCCCGGGACAGGGGGCTATTAGTGGCGGCTACACCTTC. Protein sequence: CASSPGQGAISGGYTF.